This record looks at one T cell receptor beta chain sequence and its context. Which antigen it targets is not known. No quality values exist for individual bases; no much larger clone is one base distant. Libraries were made using the immunoSEQ multiplex PCR assay. For the multiplex PCR, a mixture combining 60 forward primers for TCR Vbeta segments and 13 reverse primers for TCR Jbeta segments was used. The CDR3 region of rearranged TCR beta genes was amplified from genomic DNA by a multiplex PCR assay. On the Illumina HiSeq System, the amplified TCR beta libraries were sequenced as 87-base-pair reads. Regarding the original processing steps: A later analysis tallied roughly 78 million unique TCR beta chains across the 650 to 750 repertoires, and approximately 11 million of those chains were shared by two or more donors. To remove PCR and sequencing errors, raw reads were error-corrected and collapsed into unique sequences using a nearest-neighbor algorithm that merged closely related sequences. To assign V, D and J gene segments, CDR3 sequences were aligned to IMGT reference sequences. Each retained sequence needed at least a six-nucleotide match to both a V gene segment and a J gene segment. A rearrangement was called productive if the CDR3 had no stop codons and remained in frame with V and J, and every other rearrangement was called non-productive. CDR3 was defined by IMGT convention, running from the second conserved V-encoded cysteine to the conserved J-encoded phenylalanine. The earlier analysis of some 550 of the donors excluded any sequence lacking an unambiguous match to a single V gene segment. In an earlier analysis of about 590 of the donors, a V segment was called functional when productive rearrangements were above 56.7%, and segregating when the standard deviation between donors exceeded 5%. A statistical classification framework was developed to diagnose cytomegalovirus status using the catalog of TCR beta chain sequences. In a later analysis, V and J genes were assigned by comparing TCR nucleotide sequences against IMGT/GENE-DB human TR gene sequences. The TCRdist pipeline was used in a later analysis to assign CDR3 sequences and most-parsimonious VDJ recombination scenarios. In a later analysis, each TCR beta chain was defined by its CDR3 amino acid sequence together with its V-gene family, and reads without a unique V-gene family were excluded. A later analysis removed 592 highly shared, low-generation-probability nucleotide sequences to deal with suspected cross-contamination and a sequencing artifact. For each public chain, a later analysis derived a clonal expansion index from normalized ranks of inferred template counts within each repertoire. Generation probabilities in a later analysis came from a VDJ recombination model fitted to out-of-frame rearrangements, and those results were checked against IGoR. In a later analysis, TCR-TCR, TCR-HLA and TCR-CMV co-occurrence was scored with hypergeometric tests, and a repertoire-size bias correction was applied to TCR pairs. A later analysis estimated false discovery rates by permuting HLA or CMV assignments 20 times. A later analysis grouped co-occurring TCRs with DBSCAN, adding TCRdist sequence similarity when clustering within HLA-allele-positive subsets. Co-occurrence clustering excluded repertoires with fewer than 30,000 or more than 120,000 public chains, plus five with anomalous nucleotide sharing. TCRdb took this table from immuneACCESS and kept in-frame rearrangements with V and J called. Such tables lack part of the clones; where checked against another copy, unresolved V genes explain under half of the gap, and the rest is unexplained. That table is the source of V, J and clone size, and D and trimming were worked out from the DNA. The sample table shows about 150,000 clones, and 60% to 80% are seen once. The top ten hold roughly 0.69% of the sample.

The source of the sample is a study of cytomegalovirus exposure and HLA in healthy donors (dated by TCRdb to 2017 to 2019). About the investigation overall: According to an earlier analysis of around 600 of the donors, 150 million to 200 million T cells yielded 117 million unique TCR beta sequences and 250 to 350 Gb of sequence data. An early release that covered some 630 HLA-typed donors contained approximately 300 gigabases of sequencing data and roughly 84 million unique TCR sequences. Among the approximately 430 genotyped donors, roughly 80% belonged to the genetic ancestry cluster associated with self-reported Caucasian donors. The aim of the study was to test whether cataloging public T cell receptors could identify signatures of past pathogen exposure. The study profiled the T cell repertoires of 500 to 800 subjects by immunosequencing and related them to cytomegalovirus serostatus. A separate validation cohort of roughly 130 different subjects was used in addition to the roughly 620-subject first cohort. To predict cytomegalovirus infection status, the study brought together high-throughput TCR immunosequencing, statistical association of individual TCRs with disease status, and machine learning. To study patterns of TCR occurrence, a later analysis re-analyzed previously published TCR beta repertoires from hundreds of donors and added high-resolution HLA genotyping. Rather than using new phenotypic data, the later analysis identified candidate immune exposures from TCR beta sequences and from how often those sequences occurred across donors. In an earlier analysis of 550 to 700 of the donors, high-throughput TCR beta sequencing was used to judge whether each TCR beta V gene segment behaved as functional or pseudogenic. Donor age, sex, ethnicity and CMV serostatus were collected together with the repertoire data. In a later genetic analysis, genome-wide SNP genotypes for about 55% of the 666 donors were used, and that subset was treated as a discovery cohort. Every discovery cohort repertoire had been produced on one sequencing platform. Both class I and class II loci were covered by HLA typing, at four-digit resolution. The number of typed donors differed by locus: roughly 629-630 for A, B, C, DRB1 and DQB1; 522 for DQA1; fewer than 610 for DPA1; and roughly 470 for DPB1. A few DR-DQ haplotypes were treated as single units for association and clustering because of strong linkage in the cohort. Across approximately 400 genotyped donors of the cohort, an average of 235,054 unique TCR beta nucleotide sequences per donor were sequenced, and roughly 20% of those sequences were non-productive.

From the cysteine up to the phenylalanine, the CDR3 has a length of 12 residues. The only DNA kept is the CDR3, 36 bases in frame from the first base. V drops 2 bases and J drops 5 bases, leaving 8 bases in between. CDR1 and CDR2, looked up from the germline V gene (reference sequence), are GTSNPN and SVGIG. The full study reports these points: A later genetic analysis reported fewer N-insertions in productive TCRs among donors in an Asian-associated ancestry cluster than the roughly 700-donor mean. The sequencing pipeline was judged likely to have produced a cluster of highly shared sequence variants as a technical artifact. The only immune exposure information available for the cohort was CMV serostatus. Three of the identified cytomegalovirus-associated TCR beta chains were confirmed in vitro to be specific for cytomegalovirus antigens. In a later genetic analysis, a missense DCLRE1C variant was associated with V-gene and J-gene trimming of TCR beta chains, and the association was replicated in an independent cohort. At a false discovery rate of 0.05, a later analysis linked approximately 18,000 TCR beta sequences to specific HLA alleles. Linkage disequilibrium might explain the correlated functional status among segregating V segments, but an unknown experimental factor could not be excluded. A further reported finding was that TCR beta sequences accurately predicted the HLA-A and HLA-B alleles for most subjects in the first cohort. Most CMV-associated TCR beta chains appeared to be HLA-restricted in a later analysis, and the HLA associations seemed to be driven largely by CMV exposure. Because counts were too low, 15 to 20 rarely observed V segments, including chromosome 9 orphons, were excluded from the earlier analysis of fewer than 650 of the donors. HLA typing was unavailable for some donors at each locus, so association tests used only the typed subset. In a later analysis, HLA-associated TCR beta chains were found to be more clonally expanded and to have lower generation probabilities than equally common non-associated chains. Broadly in line with IMGT annotations, most TCR beta V segments showed up in productive rearrangements about 87% or about 30% of the time in an earlier analysis of some 590 of the donors. When HLA alleles, especially DR and DQ, strongly co-occurred, TCR associations were difficult to assign to individual alleles. It was suggested by the authors that the approach could potentially be generalized to other disease states and immunological phenotypes. A later analysis reported that several top co-occurrence clusters appeared linked to parvovirus B19, influenza, CMV and Epstein-Barr virus. In the study, about 150 TCR beta chains were listed as associated with cytomegalovirus. In a later analysis, TCR association rates were found to vary across HLA loci, with the most associated TCRs seen for DRB1 alleles and the fewest for HLA-C alleles. Roughly uniform sequencing depth across donors was assumed in presence/absence analyses, although this assumption may not hold. Cytomegalovirus status was reported to be diagnosed by the classifier with high specificity and sensitivity in both the original and validation cohorts. This cohort had only TCR beta chains sequenced, and the lack of alpha or paired-chain data limited which features could be detected. Some IMGT-functional V segments, including TRBV6-2 and TRBV6-3, could not be distinguished by the 87-base-pair reads and were therefore excluded. Most TCR sequences were observed very rarely across donors, whereas some public TCRs were present in many individuals.

In total, over 600 healthy bone marrow donors made up the cohort. Cohort members were all nominally healthy when sampled, although unrecorded immune exposures were likely present. The donor was CMV seronegative and was included in the group of around 320 seronegative cohort members. A peripheral blood sample was provided by each donor, and peripheral blood mononuclear cells were used for TCR beta sequencing. Genomic DNA extraction from the blood cell samples was performed with the Qiagen DNeasy Blood Extraction Kit. The chain is made from TRBV30 and TRBJ2-3; too little of a D gene remains to name it. This receptor was identified in a male donor in good health and CMV-seronegative. The sequencing sample was made of PBMCs. CDR3 reads: CAWSRVVDTQYF. The DNA sequence follows: TGTGCCTGGAGTAGAGTGGTAGATACGCAGTATTTT.